Shown below are 10 T cell receptor beta chains from a single sample sequenced in a study of T cell responses to AZD1222 COVID-19 vaccine. The data were produced by immunoSEQ multiplex PCR, yet TCRdb's version contains in-frame clones alone and is incomplete. The sample yields 98,000 or so clones, 93% seen once. The sequenced sample was peripheral blood, obtained on day 0 of AZD1222 vaccination. The receptors shown here come from an adult in good health.

This clone was seen more than once but under ten times. The J gene is TRBJ1-6, the V gene TRBV6-4; 7 nucleotides align to TRBD1. V was clipped by 3 bases and J by 7 bases; unmatched bases: 3. This CDR3 is 14 amino acids long. In germline, CDR1 is MRHNA, CDR2 SNTAGT. Here the CDR3 DNA reads TGTGCCAGCAGTGAAGCAGGGGGAAATTCACCCCTCCACTTT. Translated: CASSEAGGNSPLHF.

This clone was recorded only once. V is TRBV28 and J is TRBJ2-1; 13 bases map to TRBD2. The CDR3 has 19 residues. J was trimmed by 5 bases and V by 5 bases; bases with no gene match: 15. Germline CDR1 reads MDHEN; CDR2 reads SYDVKM. CDR3 protein: CASSPLGTSGKFVHNEQFF. In DNA, the CDR3 is TGTGCCAGCAGTCCACTGGGGACTAGCGGGAAATTTGTCCACAATGAGCAGTTCTTC.

The chain carries TRBV30 and TRBJ1-1, with TRBD1 matching over 9 bases. The CDR3 totals 14 residues. In germline, CDR1 is GTSNPN, CDR2 SVGIG (reference sequence). V was clipped by 2 bases and J by 3 bases; unmatched bases: 4. Written as DNA, the CDR3 is TGTGCCTGGAGTACTGGACAGGGGTACACTGAAGCTTTCTTT. Protein sequence: CAWSTGQGYTEAFF.

The chain links TRBV5-1 to TRBJ2-2, with TRBD2 matching 10 bases. V lost 3 bases and J lost 6; bases outside the gene matches: 8. The CDR3 totals 16 residues. Germline V gene lookup returns CDR1 SGHRS and CDR2 YFSETQ. This CDR3 reads CASSSAAGGPPGELFF. The CDR3 nucleotides read TGCGCCAGCAGCTCGGCAGCGGGAGGGCCCCCCGGGGAGCTGTTTTTT.

This chain joins TRBV7-2 and TRBJ2-5, with 8 bases matching TRBD2. Losses at the gene ends were 2 bases for V and 4 bases for J; bases not matched to a gene: 18. This CDR3 is built from 19 residues. Germline V gene data show CDR1 as SGHTA and CDR2 as FQGNSA. Here the CDR3 reads CASSLKLINRREVAETQYF. The CDR3, as DNA: TGTGCCAGCAGCTTAAAGTTAATTAACCGGCGGGAGGTAGCAGAGACCCAGTACTTC.

This rearrangement joins TRBV19 to TRBJ1-4; D gene ambiguous. This CDR3 is built from 15 residues. V was shortened by 4 bases and J by 0 bases, with 9 bases between the two germline ends. Germline CDR1 and CDR2: LNHDA and SQIVND (reference sequence). This CDR3 is CASSTSIATNEKLFF. CDR3 nucleotide sequence: TGTGCCAGTAGTACGTCGATTGCAACTAATGAAAAACTGTTTTTT.

The chain joins TRBV4-1 to TRBJ1-1, with TRBD1 matching 8 bases. J gave up 4 bases and V 2 bases, and 9 bases lay outside the gene matches. The CDR3 extends over 16 amino acids. Germline assignment: CDR1 MGHRA and CDR2 YSYEKL. The CDR3 coding sequence is TGCGCCAGCAGCCAATGGGAGACAGGGGTGGCCACTGAAGCTTTCTTT. Encoded protein: CASSQWETGVATEAFF.

This sequence joins TRBV7-9 and TRBJ1-4, with 8 bases fitting TRBD1. Germline V gene sequence: CDR1 SEHNR, CDR2 FQNEAQ (reference sequence). CDR3 length: 16 residues. V lost 5 bases, J lost 5 bases, and 10 bases stayed unmatched. CDR3 sequence (DNA): TGTGCCAGCAGCCTAAAGAGCAGGGGGCGGAATGAAAAACTGTTTTTT. It translates to CASSLKSRGRNEKLFF.

The chain employs TRBV7-6 and TRBJ2-7, with 10 bases matching TRBD1. Germline V gene sequence: CDR1 SGHVS, CDR2 FNYEAQ. With V trimmed by 0 bases and J by 4 bases, 3 bases remained unmatched. The CDR3 consists of 15 residues. CDR3 bases: TGTGCCAGCAGCTTAGCCGGACAGGGGGAATACGAGCAGTACTTC. It translates to CASSLAGQGEYEQYF.

This chain connects TRBV19 to TRBJ1-2, with D tentatively TRBD1 (6 bases). Germline V gives CDR1 LNHDA, CDR2 SQIVND (reference sequence). V was shortened by 6 bases and J by 6 bases, with 23 bases between the two germline ends. This CDR3 contains 16 residues. The DNA of the CDR3 is TGTGCCAGTAGCTGGGACAACCCGTCTTTGTCGGATGGCTACACCTTC. Its protein is CASSWDNPSLSDGYTF.